These T cell receptor beta chains were read from a single sample in a study of cytomegalovirus exposure and HLA in healthy donors. The table came from immunoSEQ multiplex PCR; TCRdb's copy has only in-frame clones and leaves some out. The listing records 110,000 to 150,000 clones. The sample consisted of PBMCs. The receptors stem from a woman aged 18 to 35 in good health and CMV-seronegative. Each CDR3 is given with its conserved first and last residue. The order of the fields is V gene, J gene, D gene, CDR3 protein, CDR3 DNA. D genes are given only for firm matches.

TRBV9	TRBJ2-3	TRBD2	CASSVKRETDTQYF	TGTGCCAGCAGCGTAAAGCGGGAGACAGATACGCAGTATTTT
TRBV28	TRBJ1-1	-	CASSRNTEAFF	TGTGCCAGCAGCCGGAACACTGAAGCTTTCTTT
TRBV6-5	TRBJ1-1	-	CASSYSVDNREAFF	TGTGCCAGCAGTTACTCGGTCGACAACCGTGAAGCTTTCTTT
TRBV2	TRBJ2-5	-	CASSEPQFGTQYF	TGTGCCAGCAGTGAACCGCAGTTTGGGACCCAGTACTTC
TRBV7-3	TRBJ1-3	-	CASSLTLNSGNTIYF	TGTGCCAGCAGCTTGACACTCAACTCTGGAAACACCATATATTTT
TRBV30	TRBJ2-1	-	CAWSVSGGVYNEQFF	TGTGCCTGGAGTGTAAGCGGAGGAGTCTACAATGAGCAGTTCTTC
TRBV7-3	TRBJ2-3	TRBD2	CATQLANTDTQYF	TGTGCCACCCAACTAGCGAACACAGATACGCAGTATTTT
TRBV2	TRBJ2-2	-	CASRELSTGELFF	TGTGCCAGCAGGGAGTTGAGCACCGGGGAGCTGTTTTTT
TRBV7-9	TRBJ2-3	TRBD1	CASSLDRVRADTQYF	TGTGCCAGCAGCCTGGACAGGGTACGGGCAGATACGCAGTATTTT
TRBV4-1	TRBJ2-5	TRBD2	CASSQEVAGGLETQYF	TGCGCCAGCAGCCAAGAGGTAGCGGGAGGACTCGAGACCCAGTACTTC
TRBV7-2	TRBJ2-2	-	CASSPTGCTGELFF	TGTGCCAGCAGCCCTACAGGGTGCACCGGGGAGCTGTTTTTT
TRBV30	TRBJ1-5	TRBD1	CAWGGTGRYNQPQHF	TGTGCCTGGGGAGGGACAGGAAGATACAATCAGCCCCAGCATTTT
TRBV18	TRBJ2-7	-	CASSGGSYEQYF	TGTGCCAGCTCCGGGGGTTCCTACGAGCAGTACTTC
TRBV5-4	TRBJ2-1	TRBD1	CASSIEQGVNYNEQFF	TGTGCCAGCAGCATAGAACAGGGGGTCAACTACAATGAGCAGTTCTTC
TRBV7-9	TRBJ1-2	-	CASSLAGRVKYGYTF	TGTGCCAGCAGCTTAGCAGGCAGGGTAAAATATGGCTACACCTTC
TRBV6-8	TRBJ1-1	-	CASREGQSEAFF	TGTGCCAGCAGGGAAGGACAGTCTGAAGCTTTCTTT
TRBV5-1	TRBJ2-7	-	CASSLAPENYEQYF	TGCGCCAGCAGCTTGGCTCCGGAAAACTACGAGCAGTACTTC
TRBV18	TRBJ1-5	TRBD1	CASSPVGQANQPQHF	TGTGCCAGCTCACCAGTTGGACAGGCCAATCAGCCCCAGCATTTT
TRBV30	TRBJ1-1	-	CAWSILPSEGTEAFF	TGTGCCTGGAGTATCCTCCCATCCGAGGGCACTGAAGCTTTCTTT
TRBV6-1	TRBJ2-3	TRBD2	CASSRTSGSTDTQYF	TGTGCCAGCAGCAGGACTAGCGGGAGCACAGATACGCAGTATTTT
TRBV7-7	TRBJ1-5	-	CASSLVPRDISNQPQHF	TGTGCCAGCAGCTTAGTCCCCCGGGACATTAGCAATCAGCCCCAGCATTTT
TRBV28	TRBJ1-2	-	CASSLGGGAYGYTF	TGTGCCAGCAGCTTGGGTGGGGGGGCCTATGGCTACACCTTC
TRBV30	TRBJ2-1	-	CAWTGVTGKSGEQFF	TGTGCCTGGACGGGCGTTACAGGGAAGTCGGGTGAGCAGTTCTTC
TRBV7-2	TRBJ2-5	-	CASSLVARGDQETQYF	TGTGCCAGCAGCTTAGTTGCGCGGGGCGATCAAGAGACCCAGTACTTC